These 10 T cell receptor beta chains originate from one sample sequenced in a study of T cell repertoires in cytomegalovirus infection. TCRdb reprocessed the reads with MiXCR, giving one entry per CDR3 protein. The sample holds roughly 760,000 distinct CDR3 sequences, less than 40% seen once. Sequencing was carried out using PBMCs. These receptors came from a human donor in good health (CMV status not recorded). Some clones in this sample may be carry-over from other donors' samples.

V and J are TRBV11-2 and TRBJ2-5; D remains ambiguous. The CDR3 runs 13 residues. Germline lookup yields CDR1 SGHAT and CDR2 FQNNGV. V was clipped by 1 base and J by 2 bases, with 5 bases between them. The CDR3 coding sequence is TGTGCCAGCAGCTTAGCGTTTCAAGAGACCCAGTACTTC. Amino acids: CASSLAFQETQYF.

The chain recombines TRBV7-6 with TRBJ2-1, with a tentative D call TRBD2 (6 bases). CDR1 and CDR2 from the germline V gene are SGHVS and FNYEAQ. The CDR3 sequence is 12 residues long. V lost 8 bases and J 15 bases, leaving 20 bases between the germline ends. CDR3 region: CASEDTGEKTFF. CDR3 coding DNA: TGTGCCAGCGAAGACACGGGGGAAAAAACGTTCTTC. Full variable domain (missing parts from reference TRBV7-6 and TRBJ2-1): GAGVSQSPRYKVTKRGQDVALRCDPISGHVSLYWYRQALGQGPEFLTYFNYEAQQDKSGLPNDRFSAERPEGSISTLTIQRTEQRDSAMYRCASEDTGEKTFFGPGTRLTVL.

In its sample, this clonotype was seen many times. The chain couples TRBV7-8 to TRBJ2-3; TRBD2 matches 11 bases. CDR3 length: 15 residues. The germline V gene encodes CDR1 SGHVS and CDR2 FQNEAQ. V lost 8 bases and J lost 4; bases outside the gene matches: 8. The CDR3, as DNA: TGTGCCAGCGACCTAGCGGGAGGTGCCGCAGATACGCAGTATTTT. Translating it yields CASDLAGGAADTQYF.

This clonotype turned up a few times. The gene calls are TRBV28 and TRBJ1-4, with TRBD1 as a possible D gene (6 bases). Trimming removed 2 bases from V and 0 bases from J, with 10 bases in between. The CDR3 runs 16 residues. Per germline, CDR1 MDHEN and CDR2 SYDVKM. CDR3 amino acids: CASSLEGQPTNEKLFF. DNA for the CDR3: TGTGCCAGCAGTTTAGAGGGACAACCAACTAATGAAAAACTGTTTTTT.

This clonotype was recorded at least ten times. V is TRBV7-2 and J is TRBJ2-1, with 8 positions matching TRBD2. CDR1 and CDR2 (germline): SGHTA, FQGNSA. V was pared by 4 bases and J by 9 bases, with 17 bases of the junction left unmatched. The CDR3 sequence is 17 residues long. The CDR3 here is CASSYPPGGQGGGEQFF. The CDR3 DNA reads as TGTGCCAGCAGCTATCCACCGGGGGGGCAGGGTGGAGGTGAGCAGTTCTTC.

This rearrangement joins TRBV20-1 to TRBJ2-7, with D possibly matching TRBD2 (5 bases). The CDR3 has 17 residues. Germline-derived CDR1 and CDR2 are DFQATT and SNEGSKA (reference sequence). Trimming shortened V by 1 base and J by 2 bases, and 21 bases separated the two germline ends. CDR3 bases: TGCAGTGCTAGAGGGCCGCGGGCTACCACCCCGACCTACGAGCAGTACTTC. This codes for CSARGPRATTPTYEQYF.

This clonotype has just a few counts. The chain uses TRBV29-1 and TRBJ2-7; a possible D gene is TRBD1 (6 bases). From germline, CDR1 is SQVTM and CDR2 ANQGSEA. The CDR3 totals 14 residues. The V end lost 4 bases, the J end lost 3 bases, and 16 bases lay between the germline ends. The CDR3: CSVARGAGNYEQYF. As DNA, the CDR3 is TGCAGCGTTGCCAGGGGCGCAGGAAACTACGAGCAGTACTTC.

This chain connects TRBV7-2 to TRBJ2-2; 15 bases are a match to TRBD2. The CDR3 is made up of 18 amino acids. V gave up 6 bases and J gave up 8 bases; unmatched junction bases: 13. Germline CDR1 reads SGHTA; CDR2 reads FQGNSA. The DNA for the CDR3 is TGTGCCAGCAGGCGGACTAGCGGGGGGGCTTTTTCGTCGGGGGAGCTGTTTTTT. It yields the protein CASRRTSGGAFSSGELFF.

The chain is built from TRBV5-6 and TRBJ2-4; TRBD2 aligns across 8 bases. Germline-derived CDR1 and CDR2 are SGHDT and YYEEEE. The CDR3 has 14 residues. The trim removed 0 bases at V and 14 bases at J, leaving 10 bases unmatched. The CDR3 reads CASSLGVAGRLEYF. Written as DNA, the CDR3 is TGTGCCAGCAGCTTGGGTGTAGCGGGGAGATTAGAGTACTTC.

The J gene is TRBJ2-5, the V gene TRBV6-5, with D perhaps matching TRBD2 (5 bases). CDR3 length: 16 amino acids. V was pared by 5 bases and J by 9 bases, with 25 bases between. Germline V gene sequence: CDR1 MNHEY, CDR2 SVGAGI. CDR3 amino acids: CASSPTRYNSPAAQYF. Here the CDR3 DNA reads TGTGCCAGCAGTCCCACGCGGTATAATAGCCCAGCGGCCCAGTACTTC.